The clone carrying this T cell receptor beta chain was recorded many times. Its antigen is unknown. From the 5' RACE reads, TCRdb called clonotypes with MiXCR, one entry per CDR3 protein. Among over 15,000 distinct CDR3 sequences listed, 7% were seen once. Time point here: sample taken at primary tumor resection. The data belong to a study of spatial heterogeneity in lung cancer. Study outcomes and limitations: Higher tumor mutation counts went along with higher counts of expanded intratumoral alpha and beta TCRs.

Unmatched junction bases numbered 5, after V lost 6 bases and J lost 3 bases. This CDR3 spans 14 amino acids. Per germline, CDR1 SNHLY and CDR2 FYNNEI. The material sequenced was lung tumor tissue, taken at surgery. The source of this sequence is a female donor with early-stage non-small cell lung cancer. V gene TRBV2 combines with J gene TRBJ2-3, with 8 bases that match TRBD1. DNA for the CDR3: TGTGCCAGCAGACGGACAGGGTCGACAGATACGCAGTATTTT. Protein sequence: CASRRTGSTDTQYF.